This T cell receptor beta chain was sequenced during a study of spatial heterogeneity in lung cancer. Findings and limits, study-wide: Intratumoral expanded alpha and beta TCR counts were found to track tumor mutation counts.

In the case of this clonotype: Its antigen is undetermined.

The CDR3 runs 14 residues. Germline V CDR1 and CDR2: SGDLS, YYNGEE. V was pared by 7 bases and J by 11 bases, with 8 bases of the junction left unmatched. TCRdb fed the 5' RACE reads into MiXCR, producing one record per CDR3 protein. The data show around 8,600 distinct CDR3 sequences, about 7% seen once. This sample's time point: sample taken at primary tumor resection. The chain uses TRBV9 and TRBJ2-1, with TRBD2 matching over 14 bases. The starting material was lung tumor tissue, obtained at surgery. The sequence derives from a female donor with early-stage non-small cell lung cancer. The CDR3 DNA reads as TGTGCCAGCGAAGGGACTAGCGGGAGTTCTAAGCAGTTCTTC. Protein sequence: CASEGTSGSSKQFF. The whole variable domain, filled in from reference TRBV9 and TRBJ2-1, reads DSGVTQTPKHLITATGQRVTLRCSPRSGDLSVYWYQQSLDQGLQFLIQYYNGEERAKGNILERFSAQQFPDLHSELNLSSLELGDSALYFCASEGTSGSSKQFFGPGTRLTVL.